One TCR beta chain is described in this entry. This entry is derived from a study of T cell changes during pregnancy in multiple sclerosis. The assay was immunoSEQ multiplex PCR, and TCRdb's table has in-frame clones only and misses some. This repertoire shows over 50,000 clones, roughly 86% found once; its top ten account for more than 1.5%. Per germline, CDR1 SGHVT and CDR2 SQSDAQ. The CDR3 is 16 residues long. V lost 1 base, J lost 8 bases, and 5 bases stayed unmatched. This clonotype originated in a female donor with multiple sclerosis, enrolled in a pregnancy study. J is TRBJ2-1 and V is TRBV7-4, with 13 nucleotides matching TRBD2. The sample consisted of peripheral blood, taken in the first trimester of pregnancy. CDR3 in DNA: TGTGCCAGCAGCTTAGACACTAGCGGGAGGGAGGATGAGCAGTTCTTC. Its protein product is CASSLDTSGREDEQFF.